One sample yielded the 11 T cell receptor beta chains listed below, sequenced in a study of preoperative IRX-2 immunotherapy in early breast cancer. Noted treatment: preoperative locoregional IRX-2 cytokine immunotherapy. The data were produced by immunoSEQ multiplex PCR, yet TCRdb's version contains in-frame clones alone and is incomplete. The table has 800 to 850 clones, under 85% seen once; the top ten hold roughly 9%. The sample consisted of tumor tissue, taken after IRX-2 immunotherapy. Receptor source: a human donor with breast cancer.

A few counts support this clone. The gene calls are TRBV11-3 and TRBJ1-1; D is perhaps TRBD1 (5 bases). CDR3 length: 14 amino acids. V was trimmed by 5 bases and J by 7 bases, leaving 17 bases between them. Per germline, CDR1 SGHNT and CDR2 YENEEA. As DNA, the CDR3 is TGTGCCAGCAGCCTTCGGACAAAAGGTGGTGAAGCTTTCTTT. Its translation: CASSLRTKGGEAFF. Complete variable domain (other parts from reference TRBV11-3 and TRBJ1-1): EAGVVQSPRYKIIEKKQPVAFWCNPISGHNTLYWYLQNLGQGPELLIRYENEEAVDDSQLPKDRFSAERLKGVDSTLKIQPAELGDSAVYLCASSLRTKGGEAFFGQGTRLTVV.

The chain couples TRBV10-2 to TRBJ1-3; D not resolved. This CDR3 has 14 residues. Trimming shortened V by 4 bases and J by 4 bases, and 11 bases separated the two germline ends. Germline V gene lookup returns CDR1 WSHSY and CDR2 SAAADI. In DNA, the CDR3 is TGCGCCAGCAGTGTGGTGGTGCCGGGAAACACCATATATTTT. Translated: CASSVVVPGNTIYF.

This chain links TRBV28 with TRBJ2-3, with D unclear. This CDR3 has 14 amino acids. V was trimmed by 4 bases and J by 2 bases, leaving 10 bases between them. Looked up from germline, CDR1 is MDHEN and CDR2 is SYDVKM. The CDR3 protein is CASSSRRATDTQYF. CDR3 coding DNA: TGTGCCAGCAGTTCTCGACGGGCCACAGATACGCAGTATTTT.

This chain joins TRBV18 and TRBJ1-3; 9 nucleotides line up with TRBD1. This CDR3 is 15 amino acids long. V lost 4 bases to trimming and J lost 3 bases; unmatched junction nucleotides: 4. Looked up from germline, CDR1 is KGHSH and CDR2 is LQKENI. CDR3 bases: TGTGCCAGCTCACAACAGGGGGCGAGTGGAAACACCATATATTTT. Its protein product is CASSQQGASGNTIYF.

The table lists this clone with a count of one. The genes are TRBV28 and TRBJ2-3, with 9 bases lining up with TRBD2. The V segment lost 1 base and the J segment 0 bases; nucleotides outside the gene matches: 5. The CDR3 consists of 17 residues. Germline V gives CDR1 MDHEN, CDR2 SYDVKM. DNA of the CDR3: TGTGCCAGCAGTTTATCGGCTAGCGGGACTAGCACAGATACGCAGTATTTT. Its protein is CASSLSASGTSTDTQYF.

The chain has TRBV14 and TRBJ1-1; possibly TRBD1 for D (6 bases). CDR3 length: 15 residues. Trimming removed 4 bases from V and 6 bases from J, with 18 bases in between. Germline lookup yields CDR1 SGHDN and CDR2 FVKESK. This CDR3 is CASSRRRERGAEAFF. Written as DNA, the CDR3 is TGTGCCAGCAGCCGGCGCAGGGAAAGGGGGGCTGAAGCTTTCTTT. The full variable domain, completed using reference TRBV14 and TRBJ1-1, is EAGVTQFPSHSVIEKGQTVTLRCDPISGHDNLYWYRRVMGKEIKFLLHFVKESKQDESGMPNNRFLAERTGGTYSTLKVQPAELEDSGVYFCASSRRRERGAEAFFGQGTRLTVV.

The gene calls are TRBV6-8 and TRBJ1-5; 7 bases map to TRBD1. Unmatched junction bases numbered 13, after V lost 6 bases and J lost 5 bases. CDR3 length: 16 amino acids. Looked up from germline, CDR1 is MNHGY and CDR2 is SAAAGT. This CDR3 reads CASRATSRDRYQPQHF. The CDR3 region has the DNA TGTGCCAGCAGAGCTACCTCCCGGGACAGATATCAGCCCCAGCATTTT.

In nucleotides, the CDR3 is TGTGCCAGCATTTTTAACACTGAAGCTTTCTTT. Encoded protein: CASIFNTEAFF. The chain employs TRBV6-7 and TRBJ1-1; no definite D call. TRBV6-7 is marked as an open reading frame, function uncertain. The CDR3 totals 11 residues. V shed 7 bases and J shed 2 bases, with 5 bases lying between them.

The rearrangement joins TRBV27 to TRBJ2-7; tentative D call: TRBD1 (5 bases). V was pared by 5 bases and J by 0 bases, with 11 bases between. This CDR3 contains 14 residues. Germline V gene data show CDR1 as MNHEY and CDR2 as SMNVEV (reference sequence). In nucleotides, the CDR3 is TGTGCCAGCAGTAGACAGTTTCCCTCCTACGAGCAGTACTTC. Translation gives CASSRQFPSYEQYF.

The chain uses TRBV5-1 and TRBJ2-5, with 10 bases matching TRBD2. The CDR3 length is 16 residues. V lost 2 bases, J lost 2 bases, and 6 bases stayed unmatched. The germline gives CDR1 SGHRS, CDR2 YFSETQ. In nucleotides, the CDR3 is TGCGCCAGCAGCTTTAGCGGGACTAGCGAACAAGAGACCCAGTACTTC. Its protein product is CASSFSGTSEQETQYF. Together with reference TRBV5-1 and TRBJ2-5, the CDR3 gives the full variable domain: KAGVTQTPRYLIKTRGQQVTLSCSPISGHRSVSWYQQTPGQGLQFLFEYFSETQRNKGNFPGRFSGRQFSNSRSEMNVSTLELGDSALYLCASSFSGTSEQETQYFGPGTRLLVL.

The chain is built from TRBV5-1 and TRBJ2-3; TRBD2 aligns across 10 bases. From germline, CDR1 is SGHRS and CDR2 YFSETQ. V lost 4 bases to trimming and J lost 2 bases; unmatched junction nucleotides: 7. The CDR3 is 16 amino acids. CDR3 residues: CASSQDLAGATDTQYF. The CDR3 DNA reads as TGCGCCAGCAGCCAAGATCTAGCGGGGGCCACAGATACGCAGTATTTT.